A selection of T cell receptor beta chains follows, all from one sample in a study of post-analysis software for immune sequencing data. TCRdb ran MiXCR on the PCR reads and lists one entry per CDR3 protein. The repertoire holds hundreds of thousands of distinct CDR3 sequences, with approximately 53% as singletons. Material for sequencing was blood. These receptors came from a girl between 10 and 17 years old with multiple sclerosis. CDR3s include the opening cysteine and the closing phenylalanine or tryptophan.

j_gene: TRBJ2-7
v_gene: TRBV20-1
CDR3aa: CSASFQGPYEQYF

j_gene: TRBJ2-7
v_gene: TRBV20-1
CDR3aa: CSARRTGQGEQYF

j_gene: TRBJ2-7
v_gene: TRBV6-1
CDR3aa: CASSEGDYPGTRAYEQYF

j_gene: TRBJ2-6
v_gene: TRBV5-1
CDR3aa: CASSSGAGANVRTF

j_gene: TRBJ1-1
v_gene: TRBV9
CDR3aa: CASGGDRGNTEAFF

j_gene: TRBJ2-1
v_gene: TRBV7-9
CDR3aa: CASSPPPIGRDLFEQFF

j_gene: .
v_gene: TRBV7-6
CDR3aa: CASSSGGRNEQYF

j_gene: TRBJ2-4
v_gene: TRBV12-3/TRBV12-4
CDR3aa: CANSVRDKNIQYF

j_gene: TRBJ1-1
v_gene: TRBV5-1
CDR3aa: CASSLARPNTEAFF

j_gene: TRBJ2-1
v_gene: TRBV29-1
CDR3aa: CSVAGTSGARNEQFF

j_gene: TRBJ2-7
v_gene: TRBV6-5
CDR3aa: CASSDWTSGRAEQYF

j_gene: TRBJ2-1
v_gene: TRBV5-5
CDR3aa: CASSLGPASGYNEQFF

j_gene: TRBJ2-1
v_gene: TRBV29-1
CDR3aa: CSVETGNPLYNEQFF

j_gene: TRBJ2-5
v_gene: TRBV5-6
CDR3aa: CASSSATPDEQYF

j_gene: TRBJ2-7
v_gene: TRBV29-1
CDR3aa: CSVMDRASSYEQYF

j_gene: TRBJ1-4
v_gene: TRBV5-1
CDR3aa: CASSLGKSEKLFF

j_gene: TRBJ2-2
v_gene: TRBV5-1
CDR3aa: CASSFSVTALAGELFF

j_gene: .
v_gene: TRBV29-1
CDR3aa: CSVVGLETQYF

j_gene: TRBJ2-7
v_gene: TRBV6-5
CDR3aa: CASSRVTGAGEQYF

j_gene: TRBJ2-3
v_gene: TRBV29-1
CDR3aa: CSGQRGAGGTDTQYF

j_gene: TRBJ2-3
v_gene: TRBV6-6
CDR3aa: CASSSLRQGVTDTQYF

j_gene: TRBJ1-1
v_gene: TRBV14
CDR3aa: CASSSPGQGVTEAFF

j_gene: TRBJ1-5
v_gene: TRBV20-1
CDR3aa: CSASLAEGWGGPQHF

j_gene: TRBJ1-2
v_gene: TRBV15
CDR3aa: CATSREVWEYGYTF

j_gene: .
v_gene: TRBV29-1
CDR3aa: CSARLGGPYEQYF

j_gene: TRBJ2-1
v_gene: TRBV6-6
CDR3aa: CASSRNREWDNEQFF

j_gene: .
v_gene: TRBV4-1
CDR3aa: CASSRDRVGETQYF

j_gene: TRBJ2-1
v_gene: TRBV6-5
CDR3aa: CASYFTGQGHYNEQFF

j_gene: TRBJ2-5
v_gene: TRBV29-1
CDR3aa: CSVEEIGAETQYF

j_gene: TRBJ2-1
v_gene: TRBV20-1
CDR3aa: CSATRIAPRPLREQFF

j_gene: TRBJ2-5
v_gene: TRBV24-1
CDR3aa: CATSDVGTGMQETQYF

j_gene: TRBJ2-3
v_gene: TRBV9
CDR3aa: CASSVGAGGPTDTQYF

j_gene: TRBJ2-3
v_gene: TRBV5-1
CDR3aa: CASRSGDTQYF

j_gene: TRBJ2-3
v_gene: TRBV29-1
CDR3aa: CSVSAGVVDTQYF

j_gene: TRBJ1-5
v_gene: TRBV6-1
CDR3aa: CASSATSNQPQHF

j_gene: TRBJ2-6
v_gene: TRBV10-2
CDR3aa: CASYNPSLGANVLTF

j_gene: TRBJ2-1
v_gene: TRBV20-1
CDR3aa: CSARVAGTGEFF

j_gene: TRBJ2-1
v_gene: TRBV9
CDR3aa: CASSVAGDNNEQFF

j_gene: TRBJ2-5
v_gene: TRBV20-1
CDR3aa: CSARDPGQGVKTQYF

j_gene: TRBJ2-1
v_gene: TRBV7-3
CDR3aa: CASSLTSGTGVEQFF

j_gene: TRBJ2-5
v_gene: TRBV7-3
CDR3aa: CASSSDSRTQYF

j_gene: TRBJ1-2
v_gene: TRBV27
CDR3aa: CASSLRLRLGPFGYTF

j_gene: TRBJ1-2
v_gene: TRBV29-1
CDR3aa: CSVTDRGRNGYTF

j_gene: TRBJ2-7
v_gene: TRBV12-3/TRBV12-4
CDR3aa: CASSLPGLGGSYEQYF

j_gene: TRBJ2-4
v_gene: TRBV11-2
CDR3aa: CASSLAAVLAKNIQYF